The 15 T cell receptor beta chains below come from one sample, sequenced in a study of T cells in Graves' hyperthyroidism and ophthalmopathy. RNA transcripts provided the source from which TCR beta CDR3 regions were amplified. First-round RT-PCR targeting the TCR CDR3 was performed with the HTBI primer set. TCRdb re-analysed the multiplex PCR reads in MiXCR, keeping a single row per CDR3 protein. The sample contains a few hundred thousand distinct CDR3 sequences, 17% of which appear only once. The sequencing sample was made of blood. These receptors came from a woman in her fifties or sixties with Graves' ophthalmopathy.

The chain carries TRBV10-3 and TRBJ1-5; TRBD1 aligns across 9 bases. Looked up from germline, CDR1 is ENHRY and CDR2 is SYGVKD. V shed 3 bases and J 1 base; nucleotides not matched to a gene: 7. The CDR3 runs to 17 residues. The CDR3 coding sequence is TGTGCCATCAGTGAACGGACCGGGACAGGGAGCAATCAGCCCCAGCATTTT. Translated: CAISERTGTGSNQPQHF.

Ten or more counts support this clonotype. This sequence joins TRBV11-2 and TRBJ1-1; D perhaps matches TRBD1 (5 bases). Germline loops: CDR1 SGHAT, CDR2 FQNNGV. The ends were cut back, 5 bases at V and 6 bases at J, with 19 bases in the middle. The CDR3 consists of 15 residues. The CDR3 is CASSLRGVGLAEAFF. The DNA for the CDR3 is TGTGCCAGCAGCCTGCGGGGGGTGGGCCTCGCTGAAGCTTTCTTT. Supplemented by reference TRBV11-2 and TRBJ1-1, the full variable domain reads EAGVAQSPRYKIIEKRQSVAFWCNPISGHATLYWYQQILGQGPKLLIQFQNNGVVDDSQLPKDRFSAERLKGVDSTLKIQPAKLEDSAVYLCASSLRGVGLAEAFFGQGTRLTVV.

This clonotype has more than one count but fewer than ten. The J gene is TRBJ2-6, the V gene TRBV29-1, with a tentative D call TRBD1 (6 bases). CDR1 and CDR2 (germline): SQVTM, ANQGSEA. This CDR3 is built from 14 residues. Trimming removed 7 bases from V and 0 bases from J, with 10 bases in between. The CDR3 here is CSARGGSGANVLTF. CDR3 nucleotides: TGCAGCGCCCGAGGGGGCTCTGGGGCCAACGTCCTGACTTTC.

This clonotype has at least ten counts. The chain has TRBV12-3 or TRBV12-4 and TRBJ1-1, with D unresolved. The length of the CDR3 is 13 residues. V gave up 1 base and J gave up 3 bases, with 6 bases separating them. CDR3 bases: TGTGCCAGCAGTTTAGGCGTTTACACTGAAGCTTTCTTT. Protein product: CASSLGVYTEAFF.

This clonotype has ten or more counts. The rearrangement links TRBV11-2 to TRBJ2-7; D possibly corresponds to TRBD1 (6 bases). Trimming pared 5 bases from V and 5 bases from J, leaving 16 bases between. Germline V CDR1 and CDR2: SGHAT, FQNNGV. The CDR3 runs to 14 residues. The DNA for the CDR3 is TGTGCCAGCAGCCCCGACAGGAATTCGGACGAGCAGTACTTC. Amino acids: CASSPDRNSDEQYF.

The table lists this clonotype with many counts. CDR3: CASSYSNRGINEKLFF. In DNA, the CDR3 is TGTGCCAGCAGTTACTCGAACCGGGGAATTAATGAAAAACTGTTTTTT. The V and J genes are TRBV6-5 and TRBJ1-4; unclear D gene. Germline V gene lookup returns CDR1 MNHEY and CDR2 SVGAGI. V lost 0 bases and J 4 bases, leaving 12 bases between the germline ends. The CDR3 consists of 16 residues.

This clonotype turned up a few times. A read error may explain this, as a much larger clone is one base away. CDR3 protein: CASSRRTVGGYGYTF. Written as DNA, the CDR3 is TGTGCCAGCAGTAGACGGACAGTGGGGGGTTACGGCTACACCTTC. J is TRBJ1-2 and V is TRBV12-3 or TRBV12-4; D is possibly TRBD1 (6 bases). V lost 5 bases, J lost 8 bases, and 21 bases lay in between. CDR3 length equals 15 residues.

The chain recombines TRBV14 with TRBJ2-2, with D uncertain. The CDR3 loop spans 15 amino acids. V dropped 0 bases and J dropped 3 bases, with 8 bases sitting between them. CDR1 SGHDN and CDR2 FVKESK come from the germline V gene. Here the CDR3 DNA reads TGTGCCAGCAGCCAAGAAATGGGGTACACCGGGGAGCTGTTTTTT. Translated: CASSQEMGYTGELFF.

The chain combines TRBV5-1 with TRBJ1-1; D not certain. There are 14 residues in the CDR3. Between the trimmed V and J ends, which lost 6 bases and 1 base, there was a span of 13 bases. Germline V gene sequence: CDR1 SGHRS, CDR2 YFSETQ. The CDR3 coding sequence is TGCGCCAGCAATCTAAACAGCTGGAACACTGAAGCTTTCTTT. Its protein is CASNLNSWNTEAFF.

This clonotype came up many times. The chain links TRBV24-1 to TRBJ2-2; D is perhaps TRBD1 (6 bases). This CDR3 region has 15 residues. Trimming left V 5 bases short and J 3 bases short, with 12 bases between. Germline V gives CDR1 KGHDR, CDR2 SFDVKD. The CDR3 sequence: CATSVRGRDTGELFF. DNA for the CDR3: TGTGCCACCAGTGTCAGGGGACGGGACACCGGGGAGCTGTTTTTT.

A few counts support this clonotype. The chain has TRBV4-1 and TRBJ2-5; 8 bases line up with TRBD2. V was clipped by 4 bases and J by 2 bases; unmatched bases: 9. The germline CDR1 and CDR2 sequences are MGHRA and YSYEKL. The CDR3 totals 16 residues. CDR3 sequence (DNA): TGCGCCAGCAGCCGTACCGGGGGGGGAGGGCAAGAGACCCAGTACTTC. It encodes CASSRTGGGGQETQYF.

This clonotype turned up a few times. The V gene is TRBV4-1, the J gene TRBJ1-2; D unclear. This CDR3 contains 16 residues. Germline lookup yields CDR1 MGHRA and CDR2 YSYEKL. The V end lost 2 bases, the J end lost 6 bases, and 19 bases lay between the germline ends. The CDR3 DNA reads as TGCGCCAGCAGCCAATCCGGAGCGGCGGCTCGGGATGGCTACACCTTC. It translates to CASSQSGAAARDGYTF.

This clonotype was observed many times. The rearrangement uses TRBV6-1 and TRBJ1-1; 8 nucleotides match TRBD1. The J segment lost 8 bases and the V segment lost 4 bases, leaving 3 bases of the junction unmatched. CDR3 size: 12 residues. CDR1 and CDR2 from the germline V gene are MNHNS and SASEGT. The CDR3 nucleotides are TGTGCCAGCAGTGCGTGGGACAGGGAAGCTTTCTTT. Translated: CASSAWDREAFF.

This clonotype was recorded many times. The rearrangement joins TRBV5-1 to TRBJ1-1; 9 bases line up with TRBD1. Germline-derived CDR1 and CDR2 are SGHRS and YFSETQ. The CDR3 runs to 14 residues. V lost 2 bases to trimming and J lost 5 bases; unmatched junction nucleotides: 4. The CDR3 here is CASSLTGGMTEAFF. For the CDR3, the DNA is TGCGCCAGCAGCTTAACAGGGGGCATGACTGAAGCTTTCTTT.

This clonotype was observed many times. The chain joins TRBV7-2 to TRBJ1-2; 11 bases are a match to TRBD1. The germline V gene encodes CDR1 SGHTA and CDR2 FQGNSA. There are 13 residues in the CDR3. V trimming: 4 bases; J trimming: 7 bases; junction bases outside the gene matches: 2. The CDR3 reads CASSSGTGGGYTF. In nucleotides, the CDR3 is TGTGCCAGCAGCTCCGGGACAGGGGGTGGCTACACCTTC.